The sequence of this TCR beta chain was determined in a study of T cell repertoires in cytomegalovirus infection. Study details: Public signatures in TCR beta pointed to CMV infection and matching HLA type.

The CDR3 contains 13 residues. Germline-derived CDR1 and CDR2 are SNHLY and FYNNEI. With V trimmed by 8 bases and J by 6 bases, 9 bases remained unmatched. Overall study results and limits: HLA-C-restricted CMV clonotypes gave the most frequent clonotype in two of eight donors.

TCRdb re-called the reads through MiXCR, storing one row per CDR3 protein. There are 250,000 or so distinct CDR3 sequences in the sample; approximately 17% occur only once, and less than 60% lies in the top ten. This clonotype was found a few times. Antigen unknown. The chain recombines TRBV2 with TRBJ2-7; 8 bases agree with TRBD2. The clonotype comes from a human donor in good health (CMV status not recorded). Some clones in this sample may be carry-over from other donors' samples. Sequencing was carried out using CD8+ T cells from PBMCs. CDR3 protein: CASGGLGEREQYF. The CDR3, as DNA: TGTGCCAGCGGGGGACTAGGGGAGCGCGAGCAGTACTTC.